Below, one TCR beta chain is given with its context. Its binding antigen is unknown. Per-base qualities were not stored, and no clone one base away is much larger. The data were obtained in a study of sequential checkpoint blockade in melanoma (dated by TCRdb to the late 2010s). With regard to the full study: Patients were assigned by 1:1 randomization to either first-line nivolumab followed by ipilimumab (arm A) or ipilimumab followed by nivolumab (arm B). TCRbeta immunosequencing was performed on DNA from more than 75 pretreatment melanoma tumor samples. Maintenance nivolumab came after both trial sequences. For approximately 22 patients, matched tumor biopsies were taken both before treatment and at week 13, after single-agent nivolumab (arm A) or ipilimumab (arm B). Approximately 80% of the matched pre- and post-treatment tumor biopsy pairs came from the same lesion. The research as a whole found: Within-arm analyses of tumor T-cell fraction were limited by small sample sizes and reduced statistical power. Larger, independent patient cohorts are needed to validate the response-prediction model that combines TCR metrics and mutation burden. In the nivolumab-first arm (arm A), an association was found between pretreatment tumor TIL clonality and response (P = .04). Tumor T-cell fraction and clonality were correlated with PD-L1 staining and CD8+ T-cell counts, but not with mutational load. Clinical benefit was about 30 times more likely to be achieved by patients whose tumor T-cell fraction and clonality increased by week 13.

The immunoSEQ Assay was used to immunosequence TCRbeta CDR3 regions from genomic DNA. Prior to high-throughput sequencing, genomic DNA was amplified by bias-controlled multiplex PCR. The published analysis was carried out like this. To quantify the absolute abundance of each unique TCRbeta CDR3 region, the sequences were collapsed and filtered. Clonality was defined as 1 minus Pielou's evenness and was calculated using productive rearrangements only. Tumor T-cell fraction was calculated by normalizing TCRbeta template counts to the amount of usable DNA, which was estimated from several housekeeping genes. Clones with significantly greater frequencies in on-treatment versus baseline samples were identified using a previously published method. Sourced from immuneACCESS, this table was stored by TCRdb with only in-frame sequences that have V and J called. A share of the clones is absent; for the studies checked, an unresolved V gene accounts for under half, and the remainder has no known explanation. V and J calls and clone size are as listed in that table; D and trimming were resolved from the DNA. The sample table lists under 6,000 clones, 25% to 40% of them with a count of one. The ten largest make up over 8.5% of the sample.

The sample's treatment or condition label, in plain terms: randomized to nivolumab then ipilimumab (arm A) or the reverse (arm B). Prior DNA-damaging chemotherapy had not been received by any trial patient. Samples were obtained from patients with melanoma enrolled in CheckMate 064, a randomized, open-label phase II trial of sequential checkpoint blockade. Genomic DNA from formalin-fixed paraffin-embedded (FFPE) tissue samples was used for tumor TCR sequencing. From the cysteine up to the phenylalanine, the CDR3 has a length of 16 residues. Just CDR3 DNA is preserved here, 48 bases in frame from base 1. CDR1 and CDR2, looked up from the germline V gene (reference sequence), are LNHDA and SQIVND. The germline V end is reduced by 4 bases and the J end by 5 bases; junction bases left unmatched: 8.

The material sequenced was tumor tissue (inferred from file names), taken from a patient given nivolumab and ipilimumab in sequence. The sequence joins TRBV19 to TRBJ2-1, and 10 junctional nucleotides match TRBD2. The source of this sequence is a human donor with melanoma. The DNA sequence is TGTGCCAGTAGTACCTCTCTAGCGGGAGTCGACAATGAGCAGTTCTTC. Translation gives CASSTSLAGVDNEQFF.